This is a list of T cell receptor beta chains from one sample in a study of cytomegalovirus exposure and HLA in healthy donors. The table came from immunoSEQ multiplex PCR; TCRdb's copy has only in-frame clones and leaves some out. The data hold 200,000 to 250,000 clones, with around 89% observed a single time. Material for sequencing was PBMCs. Every receptor here comes from a woman aged 18-30 years in good health and CMV-seronegative. Both conserved end residues are part of each CDR3. The D gene is left open where the match is weak. Only part of the rows carry a size: once, few, many, or a class if the clone is expanded.

V	D	J	size	DNA	CDR3
TRBV7-8	NA	TRBJ2-7	NA	TGTGCCAGCAGCTTAGAGGCGAGGGCTTCCTACGAGCAGTACTTC	CASSLEARASYEQYF
TRBV7-6	NA	TRBJ1-6	NA	TGTGCCAGCAGCTTAGCCACAGGGTCACCCCTCCACTTT	CASSLATGSPLHF
TRBV2	TRBD2	TRBJ2-1	once	TGTGCCAGCAGAACGACTAGCGGGGGCTCCAATGAGCAGTTCTTC	CASRTTSGGSNEQFF
TRBV7-9	NA	TRBJ2-7	NA	TGTGCCAGCAGCTCCTATTACGAGCAGTACTTC	CASSSYYEQYF
TRBV30	TRBD1	TRBJ2-2	NA	TGTGCCTGGAGTCTCGGACAGGGACTCCCCGGGGAGCTGTTTTTT	CAWSLGQGLPGELFF
TRBV7-3	TRBD2	TRBJ2-2	NA	TGTGCCAGCAGCCGCACAGTTACTAGCGGAAAGGGGAGCGGGGAGCTGTTTTTT	CASSRTVTSGKGSGELFF
TRBV27	NA	TRBJ2-1	NA	TGTGCCAGCAGTTCCCCCGGACACCTATGGGATGAGCAGTTCTTC	CASSSPGHLWDEQFF
TRBV11-2	NA	TRBJ2-7	few	TGTGCCAGCAGCCAAGAAATGGGCCTCCACGAGCAGTACTTC	CASSQEMGLHEQYF
TRBV2	TRBD1	TRBJ1-3	NA	TGTGCCGGAGGACAGGGGGACACCATATATTTT	CAGGQGDTIYF
TRBV9	NA	TRBJ2-1	NA	TGTGCCAGCAGCGTAACTCCAGGGGATTACAATGAGCAGTTCTTC	CASSVTPGDYNEQFF
TRBV6-6	TRBD1	TRBJ2-7	few	TGTGCCAGCAGTGCCCAGGGGGTCCCCTACGAGCAGTACTTC	CASSAQGVPYEQYF
TRBV6-5	TRBD2	TRBJ2-3	NA	TGTGCCAGTCAAATGGCGGGGAGGGCAGATACGCAGTATTTT	CASQMAGRADTQYF
TRBV4-2	TRBD2	TRBJ2-1	NA	TGTGCCAGCAGCCCTCCTCAAGCTAGCGGGGGCTACAATGAGCAGTTCTTC	CASSPPQASGGYNEQFF